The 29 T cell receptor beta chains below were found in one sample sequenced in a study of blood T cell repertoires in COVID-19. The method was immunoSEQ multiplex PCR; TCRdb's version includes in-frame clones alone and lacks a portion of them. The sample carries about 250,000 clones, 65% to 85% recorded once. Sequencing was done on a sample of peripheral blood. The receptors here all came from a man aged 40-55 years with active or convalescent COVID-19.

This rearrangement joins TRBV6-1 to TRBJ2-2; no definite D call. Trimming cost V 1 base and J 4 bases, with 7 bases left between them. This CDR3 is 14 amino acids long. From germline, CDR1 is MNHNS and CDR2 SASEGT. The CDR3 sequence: CASSEEPGTGELFF. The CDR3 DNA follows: TGTGCCAGCAGTGAAGAGCCGGGCACCGGGGAGCTGTTTTTT.

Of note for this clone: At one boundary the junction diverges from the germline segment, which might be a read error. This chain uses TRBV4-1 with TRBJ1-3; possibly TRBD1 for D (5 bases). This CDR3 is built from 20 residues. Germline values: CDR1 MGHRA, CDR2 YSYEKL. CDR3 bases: TGCCCCAGCTGCCGACTCACCCAGGGTACAGCCCTTAGCTCTGGAAACACCATATATTTT. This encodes CPSCRLTQGTALSSGNTIYF.

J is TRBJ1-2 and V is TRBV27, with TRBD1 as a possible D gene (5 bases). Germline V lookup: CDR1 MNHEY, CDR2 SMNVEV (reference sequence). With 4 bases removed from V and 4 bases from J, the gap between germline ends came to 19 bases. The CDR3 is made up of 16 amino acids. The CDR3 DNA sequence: TGTGCCAGCAGTTCCTTCGTCCTGGGGGGTGCCTATGGCTACACCTTC. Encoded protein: CASSSFVLGGAYGYTF.

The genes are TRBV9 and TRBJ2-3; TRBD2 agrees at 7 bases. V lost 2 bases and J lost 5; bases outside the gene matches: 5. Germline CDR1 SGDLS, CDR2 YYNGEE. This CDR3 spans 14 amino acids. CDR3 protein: CASSVDGRKDTQYF. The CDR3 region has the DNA TGTGCCAGCAGCGTCGACGGGAGGAAAGATACGCAGTATTTT.

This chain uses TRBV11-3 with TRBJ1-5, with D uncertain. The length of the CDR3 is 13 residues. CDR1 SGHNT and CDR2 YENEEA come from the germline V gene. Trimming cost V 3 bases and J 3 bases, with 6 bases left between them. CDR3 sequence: CASSFVSNQPQHF. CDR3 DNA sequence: TGTGCCAGCAGCTTCGTGTCCAATCAGCCCCAGCATTTT. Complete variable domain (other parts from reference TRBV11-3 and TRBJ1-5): EAGVVQSPRYKIIEKKQPVAFWCNPISGHNTLYWYLQNLGQGPELLIRYENEEAVDDSQLPKDRFSAERLKGVDSTLKIQPAELGDSAVYLCASSFVSNQPQHFGDGTRLSIL.

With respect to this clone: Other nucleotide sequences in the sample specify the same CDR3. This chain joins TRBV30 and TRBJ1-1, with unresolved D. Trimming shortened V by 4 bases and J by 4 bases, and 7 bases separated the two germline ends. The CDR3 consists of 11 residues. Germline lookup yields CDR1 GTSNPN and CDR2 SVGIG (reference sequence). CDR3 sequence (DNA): TGTGCCTGGATCCGGGGCACTGAAGCTTTCTTT. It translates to CAWIRGTEAFF.

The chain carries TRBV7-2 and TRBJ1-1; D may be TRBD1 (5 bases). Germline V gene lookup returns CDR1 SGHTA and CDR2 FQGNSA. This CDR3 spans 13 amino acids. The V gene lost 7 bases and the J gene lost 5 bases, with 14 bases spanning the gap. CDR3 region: CASNHDSATEAFF. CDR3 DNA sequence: TGTGCCAGCAACCACGACAGCGCTACTGAAGCTTTCTTT.

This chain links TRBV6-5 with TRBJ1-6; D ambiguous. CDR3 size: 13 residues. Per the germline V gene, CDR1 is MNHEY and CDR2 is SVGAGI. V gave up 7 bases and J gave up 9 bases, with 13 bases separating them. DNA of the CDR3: TGTGCCAGCACCAACCCAGGAGGTTCACCCCTCCACTTT. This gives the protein CASTNPGGSPLHF.

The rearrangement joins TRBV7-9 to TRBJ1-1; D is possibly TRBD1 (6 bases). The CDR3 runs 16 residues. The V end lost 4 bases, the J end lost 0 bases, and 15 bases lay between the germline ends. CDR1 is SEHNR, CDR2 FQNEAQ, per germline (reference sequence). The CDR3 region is CASSSPSQGMNTEAFF. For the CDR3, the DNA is TGTGCCAGCAGCTCTCCCTCTCAGGGGATGAACACTGAAGCTTTCTTT.

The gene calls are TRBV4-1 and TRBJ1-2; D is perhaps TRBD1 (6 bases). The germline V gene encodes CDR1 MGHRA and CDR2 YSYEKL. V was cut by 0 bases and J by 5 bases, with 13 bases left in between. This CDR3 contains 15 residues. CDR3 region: CASSQDRNRAYGYTF. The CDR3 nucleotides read TGCGCCAGCAGCCAAGACAGAAACAGGGCTTATGGCTACACCTTC.

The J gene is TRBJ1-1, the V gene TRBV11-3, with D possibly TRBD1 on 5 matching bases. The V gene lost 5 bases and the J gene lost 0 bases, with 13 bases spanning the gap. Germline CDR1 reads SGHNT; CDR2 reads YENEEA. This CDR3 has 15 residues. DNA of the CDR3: TGTGCCAGCAGCCCAGCGCGGGGCTTGAACACTGAAGCTTTCTTT. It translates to CASSPARGLNTEAFF.

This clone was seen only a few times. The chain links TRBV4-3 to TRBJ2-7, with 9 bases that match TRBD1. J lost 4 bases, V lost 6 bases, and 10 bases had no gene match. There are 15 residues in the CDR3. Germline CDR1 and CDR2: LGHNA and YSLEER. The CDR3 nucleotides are TGCGCCAGCAGTTTCTCTTGGACAGGGGAATACGAGCAGTACTTC. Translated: CASSFSWTGEYEQYF.

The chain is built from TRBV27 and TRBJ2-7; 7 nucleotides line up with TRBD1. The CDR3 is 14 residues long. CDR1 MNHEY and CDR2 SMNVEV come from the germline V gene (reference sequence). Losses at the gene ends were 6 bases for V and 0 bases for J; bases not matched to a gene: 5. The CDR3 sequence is CASSLQGSSYEQYF. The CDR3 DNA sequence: TGTGCCAGCAGCTTACAGGGGTCCTCCTACGAGCAGTACTTC.

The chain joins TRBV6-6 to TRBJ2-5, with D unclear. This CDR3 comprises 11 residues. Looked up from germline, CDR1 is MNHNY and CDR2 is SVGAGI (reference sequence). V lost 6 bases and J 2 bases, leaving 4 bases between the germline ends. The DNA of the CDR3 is TGTGCCAGCAGGGCTCAAGAGACCCAGTACTTC. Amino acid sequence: CASRAQETQYF.

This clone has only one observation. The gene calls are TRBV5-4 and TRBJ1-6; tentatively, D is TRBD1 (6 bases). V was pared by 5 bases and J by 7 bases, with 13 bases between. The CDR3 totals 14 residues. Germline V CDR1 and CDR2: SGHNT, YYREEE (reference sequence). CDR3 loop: CASRNRAENSPLHF. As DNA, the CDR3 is TGTGCCAGCAGGAACAGGGCTGAAAATTCACCCCTCCACTTT.

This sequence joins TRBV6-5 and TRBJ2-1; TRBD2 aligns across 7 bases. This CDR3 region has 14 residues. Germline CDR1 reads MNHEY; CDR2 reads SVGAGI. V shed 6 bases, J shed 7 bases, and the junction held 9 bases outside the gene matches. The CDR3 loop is CASRPTSDLNEQFF. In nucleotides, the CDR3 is TGTGCCAGCAGACCCACTAGCGATCTAAATGAGCAGTTCTTC.

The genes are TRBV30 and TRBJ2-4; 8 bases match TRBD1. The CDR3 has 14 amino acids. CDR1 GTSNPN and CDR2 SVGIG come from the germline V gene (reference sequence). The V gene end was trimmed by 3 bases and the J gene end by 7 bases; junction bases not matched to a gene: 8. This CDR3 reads CAWRATTGGNIQYF. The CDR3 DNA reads TGTGCCTGGAGAGCCACCACAGGGGGGAACATTCAGTACTTC.

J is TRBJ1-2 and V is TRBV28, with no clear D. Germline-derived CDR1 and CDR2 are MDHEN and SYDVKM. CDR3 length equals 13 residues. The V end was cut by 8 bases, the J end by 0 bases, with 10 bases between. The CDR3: CASGREANYGYTF. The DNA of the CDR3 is TGTGCCAGCGGGCGGGAAGCTAACTATGGCTACACCTTC.

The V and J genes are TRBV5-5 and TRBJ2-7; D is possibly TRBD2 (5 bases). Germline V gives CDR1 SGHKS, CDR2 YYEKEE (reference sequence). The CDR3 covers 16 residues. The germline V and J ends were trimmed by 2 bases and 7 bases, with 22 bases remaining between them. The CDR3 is CASSFHLGLAPGEQYF. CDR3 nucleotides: TGTGCCAGCAGCTTTCATCTTGGTTTGGCTCCGGGGGAGCAGTACTTC.

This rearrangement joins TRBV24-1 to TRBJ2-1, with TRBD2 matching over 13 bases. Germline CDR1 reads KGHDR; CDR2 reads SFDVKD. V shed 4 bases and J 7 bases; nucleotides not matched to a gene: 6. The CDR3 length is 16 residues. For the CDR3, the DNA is TGTGCCACCAGTGACTGGACTAGCGGGAGTTCGAATGAGCAGTTCTTC. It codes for CATSDWTSGSSNEQFF.

CDR3 in amino acids: CASNYYNSPLHF. The CDR3 bases are TGTGCCAGCAACTACTATAATTCACCCCTCCACTTT. This chain uses TRBV3-1 (or the pseudogene TRBV3-2) with TRBJ1-6; D remains ambiguous. CDR1 is LGHDT, CDR2 YNNKEL, per germline (reference sequence). The CDR3 loop spans 12 amino acids. Trimming stripped 7 bases from V and 3 bases from J, with 4 bases between.

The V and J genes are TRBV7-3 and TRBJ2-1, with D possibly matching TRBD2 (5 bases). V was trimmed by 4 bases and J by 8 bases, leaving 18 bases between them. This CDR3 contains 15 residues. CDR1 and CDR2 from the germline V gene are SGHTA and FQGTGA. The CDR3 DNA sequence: TGTGCCAGCAGCTCGGGCGGTCTAGCAAGAGATGAGCAGTTCTTC. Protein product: CASSSGGLARDEQFF.

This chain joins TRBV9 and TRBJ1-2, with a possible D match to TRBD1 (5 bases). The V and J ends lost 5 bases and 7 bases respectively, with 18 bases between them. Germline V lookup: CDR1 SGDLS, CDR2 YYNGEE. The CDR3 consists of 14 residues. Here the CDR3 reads CASSATTPGSGYTF. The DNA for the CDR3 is TGTGCCAGCAGTGCCACGACCCCAGGGTCTGGCTACACCTTC.

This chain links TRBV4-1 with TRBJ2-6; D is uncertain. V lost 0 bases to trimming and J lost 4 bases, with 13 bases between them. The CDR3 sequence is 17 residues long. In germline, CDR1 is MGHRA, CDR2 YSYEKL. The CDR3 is CASSQDAPPVGANVLTF. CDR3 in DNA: TGCGCCAGCAGCCAAGATGCGCCCCCCGTCGGGGCCAACGTCCTGACTTTC.

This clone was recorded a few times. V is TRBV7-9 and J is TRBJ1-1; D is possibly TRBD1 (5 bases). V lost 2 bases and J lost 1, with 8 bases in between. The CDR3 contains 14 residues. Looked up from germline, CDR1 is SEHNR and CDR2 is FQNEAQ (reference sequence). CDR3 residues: CASSLQGANTEAFF. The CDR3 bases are TGTGCCAGCAGCTTACAGGGCGCGAACACTGAAGCTTTCTTT.

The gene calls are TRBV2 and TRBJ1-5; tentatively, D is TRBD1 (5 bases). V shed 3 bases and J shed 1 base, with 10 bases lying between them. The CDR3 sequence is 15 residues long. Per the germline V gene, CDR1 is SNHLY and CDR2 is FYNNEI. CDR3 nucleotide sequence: TGTGCCAGCAGTGAGCAGGGTTTAAGCAATCAGCCCCAGCATTTT. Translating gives CASSEQGLSNQPQHF.

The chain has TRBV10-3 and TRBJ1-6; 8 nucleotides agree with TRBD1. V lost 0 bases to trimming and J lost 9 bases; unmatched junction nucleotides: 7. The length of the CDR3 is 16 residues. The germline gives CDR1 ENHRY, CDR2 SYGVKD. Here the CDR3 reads CAISESAGQGVSPLHF. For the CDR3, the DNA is TGTGCCATCAGTGAGTCCGCCGGACAGGGTGTTTCACCCCTCCACTTT.

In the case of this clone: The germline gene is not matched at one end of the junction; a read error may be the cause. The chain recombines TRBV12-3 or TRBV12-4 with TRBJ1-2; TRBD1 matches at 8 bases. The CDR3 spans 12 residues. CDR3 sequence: CASSLAPDRGFF. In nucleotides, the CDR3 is TGTGCCAGCAGTTTAGCCCCTGACAGGGGTTTCTTC.

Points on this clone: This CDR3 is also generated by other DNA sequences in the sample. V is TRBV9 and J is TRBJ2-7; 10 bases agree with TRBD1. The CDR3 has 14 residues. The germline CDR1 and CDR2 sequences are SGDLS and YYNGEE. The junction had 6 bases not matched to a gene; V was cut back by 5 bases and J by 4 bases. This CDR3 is CASSAGTGVYEQYF. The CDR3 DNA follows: TGTGCCAGCAGTGCCGGGACAGGGGTGTACGAGCAGTACTTC.